These 26 T cell receptor beta chains share one sample of origin, sequenced in a study of blood T cell repertoires in COVID-19. The assay was immunoSEQ multiplex PCR, and TCRdb's table has in-frame clones only and misses some. The data contain about 82,000 clones, roughly 80% of them singletons. Sequenced input: peripheral blood. The receptors derive from an elderly man with active or convalescent COVID-19.

V is TRBV21-1 and J is TRBJ2-3; the table's D call, TRBD2, has no DNA check behind it. TRBV21-1 is a pseudogene. This CDR3 has 15 amino acids. The CDR3 region has the DNA TGTGCCAGCAGCAATCGTAGGAGGAGCACAGATACGCAGTATTTT. It encodes CASSNRRRSTDTQYF.

This chain joins TRBV5-1 and TRBJ2-2, with D perhaps matching TRBD1 (6 bases). Germline V gene data show CDR1 as SGHRS and CDR2 as YFSETQ. CDR3 size: 14 residues. V was cut by 0 bases and J by 6 bases, with 9 bases left in between. This chain's CDR3 is CASSLDREPGELFF. CDR3 nucleotides: TGCGCCAGCAGCTTGGACAGGGAGCCCGGGGAGCTGTTTTTT.

The CDR3 region is CASSPRAGQPQHF. In DNA form, the CDR3 reads TGTGCCAGCTCACCACGGGCGGGACAGCCCCAGCATTTT. The rearrangement uses TRBV18 and TRBJ1-5; no clear D. Germline values: CDR1 KGHSH, CDR2 LQKENI. Trimming took 1 base from V and 7 from J, leaving 8 bases between them. This CDR3 region has 13 residues.

The chain carries TRBV29-1 and TRBJ1-1, with unresolved D. V was cut by 4 bases and J by 1 base, with 7 bases left in between. The CDR3 runs 12 residues. Germline V gene lookup returns CDR1 SQVTM and CDR2 ANQGSEA. The DNA for the CDR3 is TGCAGCGTTGTTGCAGAGAACACTGAAGCTTTCTTT. The encoded protein is CSVVAENTEAFF.

V and J are TRBV5-5 and TRBJ2-7; the D gene is possibly TRBD1 (6 bases). V was pared by 4 bases and J by 2 bases, with 13 bases between. CDR3 length: 14 amino acids. Germline loops: CDR1 SGHKS, CDR2 YYEKEE (reference sequence). CDR3 region: CASSKQQGAYEQYV. Here the CDR3 DNA reads TGTGCCAGCAGCAAGCAACAGGGCGCCTACGAGCAGTACGTC.

CDR3 loop: CAWTGGEAYNSPLHF. The CDR3 nucleotides read TGTGCCTGGACCGGGGGGGAGGCCTATAATTCACCCCTCCACTTT. The genes are TRBV30 and TRBJ1-6, with D perhaps matching TRBD1 (5 bases). V gave up 4 bases and J gave up 2 bases, with 12 bases separating them. The CDR3 contains 15 residues. The germline V gene has CDR1 GTSNPN and CDR2 SVGIG (reference sequence).

The genes are TRBV29-1 and TRBJ1-2; D unclear. The CDR3 spans 14 residues. Per the germline V gene, CDR1 is SQVTM and CDR2 is ANQGSEA. V lost 3 bases, J lost 0 bases, and 11 bases lay in between. The CDR3 loop is CSVDGQTTNYGYTF. DNA of the CDR3: TGCAGCGTTGATGGGCAGACAACTAACTATGGCTACACCTTC. Supplemented by reference TRBV29-1 and TRBJ1-2, the full variable domain reads SAVISQKPSRDICQRGTSLTIQCQVDSQVTMMFWYRQQPGQSLTLIATANQGSEATYESGFVIDKFPISRPNLTFSTLTVSNMSPEDSSIYLCSVDGQTTNYGYTFGSGTRLTVV.

This clone appeared a single time. The chain combines TRBV7-9 with TRBJ1-1; 8 bases agree with TRBD1. The CDR3 loop spans 15 amino acids. CDR1 and CDR2 from the germline V gene are SEHNR and FQNEAQ (reference sequence). The J segment lost 3 bases and the V segment lost 5 bases, leaving 8 bases of the junction unmatched. The CDR3 nucleotides read TGTGCCAGCAGCCAATGGACAGGGACGGACACTGAAGCTTTCTTT. Translating gives CASSQWTGTDTEAFF.

CDR3 nucleotides: TGTGCCAGCAGTGAACAGGGGAATTCACCCCTCCACTTT. Translated: CASSEQGNSPLHF. The V gene is TRBV25-1, the J gene TRBJ1-6; tentative D call: TRBD1 (6 bases). This CDR3 has 13 amino acids. V was trimmed by 2 bases and J by 7 bases, leaving 6 bases between them. Germline V gene sequence: CDR1 MGHDK, CDR2 SYGVNS.

This clone was seen just once. V usage is TRBV19 and J usage is TRBJ1-1; maybe TRBD1 (6 bases). V was shortened by 2 bases and J by 5 bases, with 12 bases between the two germline ends. Per germline, CDR1 LNHDA and CDR2 SQIVND (reference sequence). This CDR3 has 14 amino acids. The CDR3, as DNA: TGTGCCAGTAGTATAAACGAGGGGGGGACTGAAGCTTTCTTT. Its translation is CASSINEGGTEAFF.

As for this clone: Additional DNA sequences in this sample encode the identical CDR3. This chain links TRBV3-1 (or the pseudogene TRBV3-2) with TRBJ2-1; D call uncertain. The CDR3 loop spans 12 amino acids. CDR1 and CDR2 from the germline V gene are LGHDT and YNNKEL (reference sequence). With 6 bases removed from V and 8 bases from J, the gap between germline ends came to 11 bases. CDR3 protein: CASSQVSHEQFF. The CDR3 DNA is TGTGCCAGCAGTCAGGTGTCGCATGAGCAGTTCTTC.

The chain uses TRBV28 and TRBJ2-2; 9 bases line up with TRBD1. Unmatched junction bases numbered 5, after V lost 2 bases and J lost 7 bases. The CDR3 runs 15 residues. Germline V gene lookup returns CDR1 MDHEN and CDR2 SYDVKM. CDR3 in amino acids: CASSLNRGRSGELFF. CDR3 coding DNA: TGTGCCAGCAGTTTAAACAGGGGGCGAAGCGGGGAGCTGTTTTTT.

The rearrangement uses TRBV3-1 (or the pseudogene TRBV3-2) and TRBJ2-3, with 10 bases lining up with TRBD2. From germline, CDR1 is LGHDT and CDR2 YNNKEL (reference sequence). The CDR3 runs 16 residues. Trimming removed 4 bases from V and 3 bases from J; junction bases left unmatched: 7. The CDR3 sequence: CASSRLAGANTDTQYF. The DNA for the CDR3 is TGTGCCAGCAGCCGCCTAGCGGGGGCGAATACAGATACGCAGTATTTT.

This rearrangement joins TRBV11-2 to TRBJ1-1; maybe TRBD1 (5 bases). The CDR3 has 15 residues. Germline loops: CDR1 SGHAT, CDR2 FQNNGV. The V end was cut by 4 bases, the J end by 1 base, with 13 bases between. The CDR3 DNA is TGTGCCAGCAGCTCCTTAACAGGATCGAACACTGAAGCTTTCTTT. Its translation is CASSSLTGSNTEAFF. Using reference TRBV11-2 and TRBJ1-1 for the parts outside the CDR3, the full variable domain is EAGVAQSPRYKIIEKRQSVAFWCNPISGHATLYWYQQILGQGPKLLIQFQNNGVVDDSQLPKDRFSAERLKGVDSTLKIQPAKLEDSAVYLCASSSLTGSNTEAFFGQGTRLTVV.

This clone occurred once. J is TRBJ1-5 and V is TRBV27; 11 bases map to TRBD1. CDR3 size: 16 residues. Germline CDR1 reads MNHEY; CDR2 reads SMNVEV (reference sequence). The junction had 4 bases not matched to a gene; V was cut back by 0 bases and J by 6 bases. The CDR3 protein is CASSLSGTGGIQPQHF. CDR3 coding DNA: TGTGCCAGCAGTTTATCGGGGACAGGGGGAATTCAGCCCCAGCATTTT.

This chain uses TRBV11-2 with TRBJ1-6; TRBD1 agrees at 8 bases. This CDR3 region has 16 residues. With V trimmed by 1 base and J by 8 bases, 7 bases remained unmatched. Germline V lookup: CDR1 SGHAT, CDR2 FQNNGV. The CDR3 spells CASSLVFGQGYSPLHF. CDR3 nucleotides: TGTGCCAGCAGCTTAGTATTTGGACAGGGTTATTCACCCCTCCACTTT.

This clone was detected only a few times. The rearrangement uses TRBV11-1 and TRBJ1-2, with a possible D match to TRBD1 (5 bases). Germline CDR1 and CDR2: SGHAT and FQDESV (reference sequence). Trimming removed 1 base at V and 6 bases at J, with 12 bases between. CDR3 size: 14 residues. For the CDR3, the DNA is TGTGCCAGCAGCTTAGGGTCAGCCAGGGATGGCTACACCTTC. It codes for CASSLGSARDGYTF.

The chain links TRBV6-6 to TRBJ1-2; TRBD1 is a possible D gene (5 bases). With 8 bases removed from V and 0 bases from J, the gap between germline ends came to 10 bases. CDR1 is MNHNY and CDR2 is SVGAGI in the germline V gene (reference sequence). The CDR3 spans 13 residues. The CDR3 nucleotides read TGTGCCAGCCTGACAGATACTAACTATGGCTACACCTTC. This gives the protein CASLTDTNYGYTF.

The CDR3 DNA follows: TGTGCCAGCGGTACATACACCGGGGAGCTGTTTTTT. Amino acid sequence: CASGTYTGELFF. The V gene is TRBV27, the J gene TRBJ2-2; D is unresolved. This CDR3 comprises 12 residues. CDR1 and CDR2 from the germline V gene are MNHEY and SMNVEV (reference sequence). With 8 bases removed from V and 3 bases from J, the gap between germline ends came to 7 bases.

This sequence joins TRBV29-1 and TRBJ2-7; possibly TRBD2 for D (5 bases). There are 11 residues in the CDR3. The germline CDR1 and CDR2 sequences are SQVTM and ANQGSEA. Deletions cut 7 bases from V and 3 bases from J, with 10 bases between. The CDR3 spells CSGTGIYEQYV. The CDR3 DNA sequence: TGCAGCGGGACCGGGATCTACGAGCAGTACGTC.

The rearrangement links TRBV13 to TRBJ2-1, with TRBD2 matching over 8 bases. V shed 6 bases, J shed 3 bases, and the junction held 4 bases outside the gene matches. Looked up from germline, CDR1 is PRHDT and CDR2 is FYEKMQ (reference sequence). CDR3 length: 14 amino acids. Here the CDR3 DNA reads TGTGCCAGCAGTTTCGGGAGGGGCTACAATGAGCAGTTCTTC. This codes for CASSFGRGYNEQFF.

The genes are TRBV7-8 and TRBJ2-7; perhaps TRBD2 as D (6 bases). CDR1 is SGHVS and CDR2 is FQNEAQ in the germline V gene. V lost 5 bases, J lost 6 bases, and 20 bases lay in between. The CDR3 totals 15 residues. This CDR3 reads CASSPELGGFIEQYV. CDR3 coding DNA: TGTGCCAGCAGCCCCGAGTTGGGGGGTTTCATCGAGCAGTACGTC.

The rearrangement joins TRBV28 to TRBJ2-7; a possible D gene is TRBD1 (8 bases). V shed 8 bases and J shed 3 bases, with 29 bases lying between them. CDR1 and CDR2 (germline): MDHEN, SYDVKM. The length of the CDR3 is 18 residues. In DNA, the CDR3 is TGTGCCAGCGGGACCGGGACAGGATATGGGAGGGCCCTCTACGAGCAGTACGTC. Translated: CASGTGTGYGRALYEQYV.

The chain uses TRBV19 and TRBJ2-3; 9 nucleotides line up with TRBD2. V trimming: 7 bases; J trimming: 0 bases; junction bases outside the gene matches: 2. The CDR3 runs 14 residues. Germline V gives CDR1 LNHDA, CDR2 SQIVND (reference sequence). The CDR3 coding sequence is TGTGCCAGTAAGCGGGAGGTGAGCACAGATACGCAGTATTTT. This encodes CASKREVSTDTQYF.

This chain links TRBV7-9 with TRBJ1-3; D possibly corresponds to TRBD1 (5 bases). V was shortened by 4 bases and J by 2 bases, with 9 bases between the two germline ends. Per the germline V gene, CDR1 is SEHNR and CDR2 is FQNEAQ (reference sequence). The CDR3 spans 14 residues. CDR3 DNA sequence: TGTGCCAGCAGCTCCGAAGGGGCTGGAAACACCATATATTTT. It codes for CASSSEGAGNTIYF.

This clone was picked up a small number of times. The chain is built from TRBV14 and TRBJ2-1; the match to TRBD2 covers 14 bases. The CDR3 consists of 16 residues. Unmatched junction bases numbered 3, after V lost 1 base and J lost 7 bases. Looked up from germline, CDR1 is SGHDN and CDR2 is FVKESK. CDR3 nucleotide sequence: TGTGCCAGCAGCCAAGGACTAGCGGGGGGGCAAAATGAGCAGTTCTTC. Protein: CASSQGLAGGQNEQFF.